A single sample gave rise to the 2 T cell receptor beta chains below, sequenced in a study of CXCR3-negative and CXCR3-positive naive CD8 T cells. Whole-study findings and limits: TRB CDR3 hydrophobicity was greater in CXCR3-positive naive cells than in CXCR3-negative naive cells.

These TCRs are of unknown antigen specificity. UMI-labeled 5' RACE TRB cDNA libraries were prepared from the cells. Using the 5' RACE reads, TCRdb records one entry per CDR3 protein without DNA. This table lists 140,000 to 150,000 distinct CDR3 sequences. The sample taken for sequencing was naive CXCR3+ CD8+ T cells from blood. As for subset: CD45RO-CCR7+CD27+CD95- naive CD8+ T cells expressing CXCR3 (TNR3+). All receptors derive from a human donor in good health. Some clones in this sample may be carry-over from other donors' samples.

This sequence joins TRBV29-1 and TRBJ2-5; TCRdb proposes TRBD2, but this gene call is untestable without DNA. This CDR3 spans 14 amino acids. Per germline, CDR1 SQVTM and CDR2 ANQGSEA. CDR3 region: CSVETRDFQETQYF. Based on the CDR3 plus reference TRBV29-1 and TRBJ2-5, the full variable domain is SAVISQKPSRDICQRGTSLTIQCQVDSQVTMMFWYRQQPGQSLTLIATANQGSEATYESGFVIDKFPISRPNLTFSTLTVSNMSPEDSSIYLCSVETRDFQETQYFGPGTRLLVL.

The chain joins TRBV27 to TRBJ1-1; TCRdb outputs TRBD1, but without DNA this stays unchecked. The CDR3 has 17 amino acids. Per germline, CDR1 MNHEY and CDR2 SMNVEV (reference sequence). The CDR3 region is CASSPGSFWQEGTEAFF.